The next 7 T cell receptor beta chains were all read from a single sample in a study of T-cell memory formation after mild COVID-19. TCRdb used MiXCR to reprocess the 5' RACE reads, holding one entry per CDR3 protein. Of over 95,000 distinct CDR3 sequences listed, approximately 21% are singletons. The material sequenced was PBMCs or a T cell subset sorted from them (not recorded which). The source of these receptors is a young man who had mild COVID-19 (a few samples of this study predate the infection). Cell type and time point are not known.

This clonotype has just a few counts. The CDR3 DNA reads as TGTGCCAGCAGTTTATGGGGCCAGCCCCAGCATTTT. Protein product: CASSLWGQPQHF. The chain couples TRBV28 to TRBJ1-5; D uncertain. This CDR3 is 12 amino acids long. V was trimmed by 0 bases and J by 7 bases, leaving 4 bases between them. CDR1 is MDHEN and CDR2 is SYDVKM in the germline V gene.

This clonotype was found a few times. The chain joins TRBV7-2 to TRBJ1-2, with D perhaps TRBD1 (6 bases). CDR1 and CDR2 (germline): SGHTA, FQGNSA. This CDR3 has 15 residues. Trimming cost V 2 bases and J 4 bases, with 14 bases left between them. The CDR3 DNA reads TGTGCCAGCAGCTTACTCTCGGGGGGCCTCTATGGCTACACCTTC. This codes for CASSLLSGGLYGYTF. Together with reference TRBV7-2 and TRBJ1-2, the CDR3 gives the full variable domain: GAGVSQSPSNKVTEKGKDVELRCDPISGHTALYWYRQSLGQGLEFLIYFQGNSAPDKSGLPSDRFSAERTGGSVSTLTIQRTQQEDSAVYLCASSLLSGGLYGYTFGSGTRLTVV.

In its sample, this clonotype was seen a few times. This chain uses TRBV6-1 with TRBJ2-1, with D perhaps matching TRBD1 (6 bases). Germline V gene data show CDR1 as MNHNS and CDR2 as SASEGT. The CDR3 is made up of 17 amino acids. V was cut by 2 bases and J by 5 bases, with 19 bases left in between. The CDR3 reads CASSEIYWTATHNEQFF. The CDR3, as DNA: TGTGCCAGCAGTGAAATATATTGGACAGCCACACACAATGAGCAGTTCTTC.

The chain employs TRBV4-3 and TRBJ2-7; TRBD1 matches at 9 bases. V was pared by 8 bases and J by 0 bases, with 8 bases of the junction left unmatched. The CDR3 covers 15 residues. Germline CDR1 LGHNA, CDR2 YSLEER. The CDR3 coding sequence is TGCGCCAGCTCCCCCGGGACAGGGAGCTCCTACGAGCAGTACTTC. It translates to CASSPGTGSSYEQYF.

The rearrangement uses TRBV11-2 and TRBJ2-5; D might be TRBD1 (6 bases). V lost 5 bases and J 5 bases, leaving 18 bases between the germline ends. This CDR3 has 15 residues. Germline V gene data show CDR1 as SGHAT and CDR2 as FQNNGV. CDR3 in amino acids: CASSPTRGSGETQYF. In DNA, the CDR3 is TGTGCCAGCAGCCCGACGAGGGGGAGTGGGGAGACCCAGTACTTC.

This clonotype was seen repeatedly, ten times or more. The chain carries TRBV25-1 and TRBJ1-4, with TRBD1 matching 9 bases. Germline CDR1 is MGHDK and CDR2 is SYGVNS. Trimming cost V 4 bases and J 7 bases; bases outside gene matches: 4. There are 14 residues in the CDR3. The CDR3 loop is CASSGDREVEKLFF. DNA of the CDR3: TGTGCCAGCAGTGGGGACAGGGAGGTTGAAAAACTGTTTTTT.

This clonotype was detected only a few times. The chain links TRBV12-5 to TRBJ1-1; 8 nucleotides align to TRBD1. The CDR3 length is 12 residues. Germline V lookup: CDR1 LGHNT, CDR2 FRNRAP. The V gene end was trimmed by 5 bases and the J gene end by 12 bases; junction bases not matched to a gene: 8. The CDR3 here is CASGADRGGSFF. CDR3 in DNA: TGTGCTAGTGGTGCAGACAGGGGCGGGTCTTTCTTT.